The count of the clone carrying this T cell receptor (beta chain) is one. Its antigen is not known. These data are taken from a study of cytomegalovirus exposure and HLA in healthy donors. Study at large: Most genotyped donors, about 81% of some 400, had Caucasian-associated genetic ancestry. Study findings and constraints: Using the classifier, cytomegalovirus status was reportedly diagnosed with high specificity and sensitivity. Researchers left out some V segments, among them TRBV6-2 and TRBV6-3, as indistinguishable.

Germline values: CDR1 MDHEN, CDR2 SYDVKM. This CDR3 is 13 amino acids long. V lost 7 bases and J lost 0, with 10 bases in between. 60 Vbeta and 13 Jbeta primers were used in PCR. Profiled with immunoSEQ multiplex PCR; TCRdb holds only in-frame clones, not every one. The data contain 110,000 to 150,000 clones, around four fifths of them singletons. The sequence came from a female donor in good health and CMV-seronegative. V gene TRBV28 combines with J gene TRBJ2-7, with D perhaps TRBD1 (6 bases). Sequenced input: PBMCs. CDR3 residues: CASMDRNSYEQYF. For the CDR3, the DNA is TGTGCCAGCATGGACAGAAACTCCTACGAGCAGTACTTC.